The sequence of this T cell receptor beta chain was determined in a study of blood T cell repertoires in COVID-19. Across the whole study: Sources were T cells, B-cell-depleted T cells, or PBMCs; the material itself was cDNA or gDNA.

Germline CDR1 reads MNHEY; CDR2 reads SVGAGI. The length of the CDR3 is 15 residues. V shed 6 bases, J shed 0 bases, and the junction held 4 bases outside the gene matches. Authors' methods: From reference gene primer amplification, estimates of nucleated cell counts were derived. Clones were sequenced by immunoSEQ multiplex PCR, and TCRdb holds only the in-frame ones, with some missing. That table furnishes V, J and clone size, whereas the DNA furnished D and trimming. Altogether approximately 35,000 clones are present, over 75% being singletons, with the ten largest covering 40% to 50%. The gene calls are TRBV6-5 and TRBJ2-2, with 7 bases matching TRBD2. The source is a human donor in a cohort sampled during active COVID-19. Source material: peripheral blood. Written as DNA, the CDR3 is TGTGCCAGCAGGCGGACTAGTCCGAACACCGGGGAGCTGTTTTTT. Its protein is CASRRTSPNTGELFF.